The 31 T cell receptor beta chains presented below share a single source sample, sequenced in a study of neoadjuvant anti-PD-1 for oral cavity cancer. TCRdb keeps only in-frame clones here, not all; method: immunoSEQ multiplex PCR. The profile shows about 12,000 clones, 70% to 75% of them singletons. Time point denoted: after neoadjuvant nivolumab, at surgical resection. The specimen comprised PBMCs, sampled after nivolumab (anti-PD-1) treatment. These receptors were obtained from a person between 35 and 79 years old with oral cavity squamous cell carcinoma.

Only a few counts were recorded for this clone. CDR3 bases: TGTGCCAGCAGTCTAGAATCCCATCAGCCCCAGCATTTT. Protein product: CASSLESHQPQHF. The rearrangement uses TRBV6-1 and TRBJ1-5; D is unclear. In germline, CDR1 is MNHNS, CDR2 SASEGT. V was shortened by 5 bases and J by 5 bases, with 10 bases between the two germline ends. The CDR3 consists of 13 residues.

In its sample, this clone was seen a few times. The chain joins TRBV6-1 to TRBJ2-7, with 8 bases fitting TRBD1. The CDR3 has 13 residues. CDR1 is MNHNS, CDR2 SASEGT, per germline. Unmatched junction bases numbered 1, after V lost 3 bases and J lost 3 bases. DNA of the CDR3: TGTGCCAGCAGTGAGACAGGGGTCTACGAGCAGTACTTC. Amino acids: CASSETGVYEQYF.

This chain links TRBV2 with TRBJ1-5; 8 bases line up with TRBD1. This CDR3 is 15 amino acids long. The germline gives CDR1 SNHLY, CDR2 FYNNEI. Trimming took 5 bases from V and 5 from J; bases not matched to a gene: 8. The CDR3 loop is CASSKDRVRDQPQHF. CDR3 sequence (DNA): TGTGCCAGCAGTAAGGACAGGGTGCGGGATCAGCCCCAGCATTTT.

The table lists this clone with a few counts. The chain joins TRBV21-1 to TRBJ1-2. TRBV21-1 is tagged as a pseudogene. There are 13 residues in the CDR3. This chain's CDR3 is CASSNALNYGYTF. CDR3 sequence (DNA): TGTGCCAGCAGCAACGCACTGAACTATGGCTACACCTTC.

CDR3 coding DNA: TGTGCCTGGAGTGCAGCGGAGCCCCCCTACGAGCAGTACTTC. It encodes CAWSAAEPPYEQYF. The rearrangement links TRBV30 to TRBJ2-7, with D perhaps TRBD2 (5 bases). Germline loops: CDR1 GTSNPN, CDR2 SVGIG (reference sequence). The CDR3 runs 14 residues. The V end was cut by 1 base, the J end by 2 bases, with 12 bases between. Full variable domain (outside the CDR3, taken from reference TRBV30 and TRBJ2-7): SQTIHQWPATLVQPVGSPLSLECTVEGTSNPNLYWYRQAAGRGLQLLFYSVGIGQISSEVPQNLSASRPQDRQFILSSKKLLLSDSGFYLCAWSAAEPPYEQYFGPGTRLTVT.

This clone was counted only a few times. CDR3 in DNA: TGTGCCAGCAGTGAATACAGGGGGGACAATCAGCCCCAGCATTTT. Amino acid sequence: CASSEYRGDNQPQHF. The rearrangement joins TRBV6-1 to TRBJ1-5; 8 nucleotides agree with TRBD1. Germline-derived CDR1 and CDR2 are MNHNS and SASEGT. CDR3 length: 15 amino acids. The trim removed 2 bases at V and 3 bases at J, leaving 3 bases unmatched.

This rearrangement joins TRBV27 to TRBJ2-7, with TRBD2 as a possible D gene (6 bases). V lost 6 bases to trimming and J lost 2 bases, with 14 bases between them. The CDR3 is 14 amino acids. Germline V gene lookup returns CDR1 MNHEY and CDR2 SMNVEV (reference sequence). CDR3 protein: CASSLHGGPYEQYF. The DNA of the CDR3 is TGTGCCAGCAGCCTCCACGGGGGTCCCTACGAGCAGTACTTC.

This clone was counted between two and nine times. V is TRBV27 and J is TRBJ2-1, with unresolved D. V lost 4 bases to trimming and J lost 4 bases, with 11 bases between them. The germline V gene encodes CDR1 MNHEY and CDR2 SMNVEV (reference sequence). This CDR3 region has 14 residues. CDR3 in amino acids: CASSSAAPYNEQFF. CDR3 coding DNA: TGTGCCAGCAGTTCCGCGGCCCCGTACAATGAGCAGTTCTTC.

This chain connects TRBV19 to TRBJ1-2; TRBD1 might be the D (6 bases). There are 17 residues in the CDR3. The germline CDR1 and CDR2 sequences are LNHDA and SQIVND (reference sequence). Trimming shortened V by 3 bases and J by 5 bases, and 22 bases separated the two germline ends. The CDR3 DNA reads as TGTGCCAGTAGTATTTCGACCTCGGCAGGGGCTACATATGGCTACACCTTC. Protein product: CASSISTSAGATYGYTF.

The chain carries TRBV4-1 and TRBJ2-3; the D is unclear. Trimming took 4 bases from V and 1 from J, leaving 15 bases between them. The CDR3 extends over 16 amino acids. CDR1 is MGHRA, CDR2 YSYEKL, per germline. The CDR3 DNA is TGCGCCAGCAGCCCAACCCCGGCATACCGCACAGATACGCAGTATTTT. It encodes CASSPTPAYRTDTQYF.

The chain employs TRBV10-1 and TRBJ2-1, with D perhaps TRBD1 (5 bases). Germline values: CDR1 WNHNN, CDR2 SYGVQD (reference sequence). CDR3 length equals 15 residues. The V gene lost 0 bases and the J gene lost 7 bases, with 13 bases spanning the gap. CDR3 sequence: CASSESVSGKNEQFF. CDR3 in DNA: TGCGCCAGCAGTGAGTCGGTCTCAGGGAAGAATGAGCAGTTCTTC.

This clone was picked up one time. The V call is TRBV5-5, the J call TRBJ2-3; possible D gene TRBD2, 6 bases. Germline CDR1 SGHKS, CDR2 YYEKEE (reference sequence). The CDR3 length is 18 residues. V was pared by 2 bases and J by 1 base, with 20 bases between. DNA of the CDR3: TGTGCCAGCAGCTTCACTAGCCCTAGGGGTATTCGCACAGATACGCAGTATTTT. This encodes CASSFTSPRGIRTDTQYF.

CDR3: CASRTFGQPQHF. Written as DNA, the CDR3 is TGTGCCAGCAGAACCTTCGGCCAGCCCCAGCATTTT. The gene calls are TRBV7-6 and TRBJ1-5; no definite D call. This CDR3 region has 12 residues. Germline V gene data show CDR1 as SGHVS and CDR2 as FNYEAQ. The V and J ends lost 6 bases and 7 bases respectively, with 10 bases between them.

V is TRBV5-6 and J is TRBJ2-2; D is possibly TRBD1 (5 bases). The V end lost 4 bases, the J end lost 2 bases, and 18 bases lay between the germline ends. Germline CDR1 and CDR2: SGHDT and YYEEEE. The CDR3 consists of 17 residues. In nucleotides, the CDR3 is TGTGCCAGCAGCCAAATCCGCCTCAGGGAAAACACCGGGGAGCTGTTTTTT. This translates into CASSQIRLRENTGELFF.

V and J are TRBV7-8 and TRBJ1-5; D gene unclear. Germline CDR1 SGHVS, CDR2 FQNEAQ. Trimming pared 1 base from V and 5 bases from J, leaving 9 bases between. The CDR3 has 14 residues. As DNA, the CDR3 is TGTGCCAGCAGCTTAGGAACACTAGATCAGCCCCAGCATTTT. It encodes CASSLGTLDQPQHF.

This clone turned up a few times. The chain couples TRBV6-5 to TRBJ1-1, with TRBD1 as a possible D gene (5 bases). The CDR3 sequence is 15 residues long. From germline, CDR1 is MNHEY and CDR2 SVGAGI. V dropped 0 bases and J dropped 2 bases, with 10 bases sitting between them. The CDR3 DNA reads TGTGCCAGCAGTTACTCGGCCAGGGCAAACACTGAAGCTTTCTTT. It specifies CASSYSARANTEAFF.

This chain uses TRBV6-1 with TRBJ2-7; D unclear. Germline CDR1 MNHNS, CDR2 SASEGT. Trimming pared 3 bases from V and 0 bases from J, leaving 6 bases between. This CDR3 has 13 amino acids. CDR3 sequence: CASSEGNSYEQYF. CDR3 DNA sequence: TGTGCCAGCAGTGAGGGGAACTCCTACGAGCAGTACTTC.

This clone came up a few times. The chain combines TRBV6-6 with TRBJ2-2; tentative D call: TRBD1 (6 bases). The CDR3 has 15 amino acids. In germline, CDR1 is MNHNY, CDR2 SVGAGI (reference sequence). V shed 8 bases and J shed 1 base, with 14 bases lying between them. This chain's CDR3 is CASHLSGENTGELFF. CDR3 bases: TGTGCCAGCCACTTGTCAGGGGAGAACACCGGGGAGCTGTTTTTT.

This clone was detected a few times. DNA of the CDR3: TGTGCCAGCAGTCCCTTTGGGAGGTCCTACGAGCAGTACTTC. Protein sequence: CASSPFGRSYEQYF. The rearrangement joins TRBV28 to TRBJ2-7; D is perhaps TRBD2 (6 bases). The CDR3 runs 14 residues. V lost 5 bases to trimming and J lost 1 base, with 12 bases between them. Per germline, CDR1 MDHEN and CDR2 SYDVKM.

The table lists this clone with a few counts. The DNA of the CDR3 is TGTGCCATCAGGGGACAGGGTATAATGAACACTGAAGCTTTCTTT. Amino acid sequence: CAIRGQGIMNTEAFF. V gene TRBV10-3 combines with J gene TRBJ1-1; 9 bases fit TRBD1. The CDR3 is 15 residues long. The V and J ends lost 6 bases and 0 bases, in that order; junction bases with no gene match: 5. From germline, CDR1 is ENHRY and CDR2 SYGVKD.

The chain carries TRBV6-6 and TRBJ1-1; D is undetermined. The ends were cut back, 7 bases at V and 6 bases at J, with 15 bases in the middle. Germline V CDR1 and CDR2: MNHNY, SVGAGI (reference sequence). This CDR3 contains 13 residues. This chain's CDR3 is CASTLTAFAEAFF. The CDR3 bases are TGTGCCAGCACCTTGACTGCGTTCGCTGAAGCTTTCTTT.

The chain uses TRBV27 and TRBJ1-3, with D uncertain. Between the trimmed V and J ends, which lost 7 bases and 3 bases, there was a span of 10 bases. CDR3 size: 13 residues. Germline lookup yields CDR1 MNHEY and CDR2 SMNVEV (reference sequence). The CDR3 sequence is CASKMEGGNTIYF. In DNA, the CDR3 is TGTGCCAGCAAGATGGAAGGTGGAAACACCATATATTTT.

This clone was observed a single time. The rearrangement links TRBV11-2 to TRBJ2-5, with D possibly being TRBD2 (5 bases). The CDR3 totals 15 residues. The germline V gene has CDR1 SGHAT and CDR2 FQNNGV. Trimming cost V 2 bases and J 1 base, with 11 bases left between them. CDR3 sequence reads: CASSLPGGPQETQYF. Written as DNA, the CDR3 is TGTGCCAGCAGCTTACCCGGCGGGCCCCAAGAGACCCAGTACTTC.

The gene calls are TRBV5-1 and TRBJ2-7; 7 nucleotides agree with TRBD1. This CDR3 is built from 16 residues. V shed 0 bases, J shed 0 bases, and the junction held 6 bases outside the gene matches. The V gene's germline CDR1 is SGHRS and CDR2 YFSETQ. The CDR3 protein is CASSLGETGSSYEQYF. The CDR3 region has the DNA TGCGCCAGCAGCTTGGGCGAGACAGGGAGCTCCTACGAGCAGTACTTC.

This chain joins TRBV5-1 and TRBJ2-6; D remains ambiguous. CDR3 length equals 19 residues. The germline CDR1 and CDR2 sequences are SGHRS and YFSETQ. Between the trimmed V and J ends, which lost 0 bases and 1 base, there was a span of 17 bases. CDR3 residues: CASSLAELARQSGANVLTF. The CDR3, as DNA: TGCGCCAGCAGCTTGGCCGAGTTGGCCCGTCAATCTGGGGCCAACGTCCTGACTTTC.

The genes are TRBV11-3 and TRBJ1-1; D gene uncertain. Per germline, CDR1 SGHNT and CDR2 YENEEA. This CDR3 has 13 residues. The V and J ends lost 0 bases and 1 base respectively, with 3 bases between them. CDR3 residues: CASSLEENTEAFF. Here the CDR3 DNA reads TGTGCCAGCAGCTTAGAGGAGAACACTGAAGCTTTCTTT.

This clone was seen only a few times. The chain uses TRBV6-1 and TRBJ1-1, with D unclear. The V end was cut by 2 bases, the J end by 2 bases, with 6 bases between. Germline V gives CDR1 MNHNS, CDR2 SASEGT. The CDR3 is 13 amino acids. For the CDR3, the DNA is TGTGCCAGCAGTGAACAGTTCAACACTGAAGCTTTCTTT. Translated: CASSEQFNTEAFF.

V is TRBV6-5 and J is TRBJ2-1; weak D call: TRBD2 (5 bases). Per the germline V gene, CDR1 is MNHEY and CDR2 is SVGAGI. The CDR3 runs to 15 residues. V dropped 2 bases and J dropped 6 bases, with 14 bases sitting between them. Written as DNA, the CDR3 is TGTGCCAGCAGTTACGGAGCGGCCTATCTCAATGAGCAGTTCTTC. This codes for CASSYGAAYLNEQFF.

V usage is TRBV15 and J usage is TRBJ2-1; 7 nucleotides match TRBD1. Germline CDR1 and CDR2: LNHNV and YYDKDF (reference sequence). The CDR3 totals 14 residues. Trimming cost V 4 bases and J 3 bases; bases outside gene matches: 3. The CDR3, as DNA: TGTGCCACCAGCAAAGGGGACAGCTACAATGAGCAGTTCTTC. It translates to CATSKGDSYNEQFF. Drawing the rest from reference TRBV15 and TRBJ2-1, the complete variable domain is DAMVIQNPRYQVTQFGKPVTLSCSQTLNHNVMYWYQQKSSQAPKLLFHYYDKDFNNEADTPDNFQSRRPNTSFCFLDIRSPGLGDTAMYLCATSKGDSYNEQFFGPGTRLTVL.

The chain combines TRBV10-2 with TRBJ2-7; D is possibly TRBD1 (6 bases). From germline, CDR1 is WSHSY and CDR2 SAAADI. The V gene lost 6 bases and the J gene lost 3 bases, with 12 bases spanning the gap. The CDR3 is made up of 13 amino acids. CDR3 amino acids: CASRAGQIYEQYF. CDR3 bases: TGCGCCAGCAGGGCTGGACAGATCTACGAGCAGTACTTC.

This clone came up a few times. V usage is TRBV5-4 and J usage is TRBJ2-2, with 7 bases that match TRBD2. The CDR3 is 16 amino acids. Trimming cost V 0 bases and J 6 bases; bases outside gene matches: 8. Germline CDR1 and CDR2: SGHNT and YYREEE (reference sequence). This CDR3 reads CASSLGGQSGAGELFF. In DNA form, the CDR3 reads TGTGCCAGCAGCTTGGGGGGCCAGAGCGGGGCCGGGGAGCTGTTTTTT.